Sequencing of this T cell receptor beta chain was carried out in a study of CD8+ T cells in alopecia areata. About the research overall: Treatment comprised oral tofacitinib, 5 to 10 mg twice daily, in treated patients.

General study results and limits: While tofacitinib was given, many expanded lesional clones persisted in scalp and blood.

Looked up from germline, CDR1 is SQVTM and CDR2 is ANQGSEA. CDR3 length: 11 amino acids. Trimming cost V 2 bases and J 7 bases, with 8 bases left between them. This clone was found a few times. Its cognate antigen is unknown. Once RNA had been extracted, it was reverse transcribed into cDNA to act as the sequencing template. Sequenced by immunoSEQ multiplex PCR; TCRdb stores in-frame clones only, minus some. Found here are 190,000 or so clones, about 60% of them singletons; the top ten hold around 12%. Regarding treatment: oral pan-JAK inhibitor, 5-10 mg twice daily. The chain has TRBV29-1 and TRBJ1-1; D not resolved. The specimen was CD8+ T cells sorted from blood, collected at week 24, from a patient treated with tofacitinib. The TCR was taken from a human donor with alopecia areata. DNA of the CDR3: TGCAGCGTTGAATTGGTGGGTGAAGCTTTCTTT. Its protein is CSVELVGEAFF.